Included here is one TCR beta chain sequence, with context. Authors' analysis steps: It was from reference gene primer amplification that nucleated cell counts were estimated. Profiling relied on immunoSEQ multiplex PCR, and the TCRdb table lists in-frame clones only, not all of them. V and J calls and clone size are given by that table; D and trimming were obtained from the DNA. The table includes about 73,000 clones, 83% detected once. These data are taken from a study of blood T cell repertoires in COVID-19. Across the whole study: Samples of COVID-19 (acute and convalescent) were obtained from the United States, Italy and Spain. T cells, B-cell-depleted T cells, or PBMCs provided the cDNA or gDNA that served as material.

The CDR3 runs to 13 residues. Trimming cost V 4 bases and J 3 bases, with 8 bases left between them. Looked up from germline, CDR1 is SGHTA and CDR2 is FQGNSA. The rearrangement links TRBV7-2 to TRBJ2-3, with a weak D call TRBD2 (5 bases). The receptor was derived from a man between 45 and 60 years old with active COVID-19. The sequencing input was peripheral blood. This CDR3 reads CASSSSGTDTQYF. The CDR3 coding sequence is TGTGCCAGCAGCTCGTCGGGAACAGATACGCAGTATTTT.